These T cell receptor beta chains were read from a single sample in a study of control samples from healthy donors and cancer patients. Assay: immunoSEQ multiplex PCR; the TCRdb copy retains only in-frame clones and omits some. The sample includes about 82,000 clones, around 94% of them seen just once. Sequenced material: blood. Receptor source: a woman aged 18-35 years in good health. CDR3s include the opening cysteine and the closing phenylalanine or tryptophan. A D gene is named only where the DNA matches it firmly. Part of the rows lack a size; the others show once, few, many or a class for expanded clones.

TRBV28,TRBJ2-7,.,.,TGTGCCAGCAGTTTATATGTGGGCTACGAGCAGTACTTC,CASSLYVGYEQYF
TRBV5-1,TRBJ2-7,TRBD2,.,TGCGCCAGCAGCTTGGTACGGGCTAGCGGGTCCTACGAGCAGTACTTC,CASSLVRASGSYEQYF
TRBV6-1,TRBJ2-7,.,.,TGTGCCAGCAGTGACCCAAACAGGGGGGGGTCCTACGAGCAGTACTTC,CASSDPNRGGSYEQYF
TRBV10-3,TRBJ1-3,.,.,TGTGCCATCAGGCACACAGGGACTGGAAACACCATATATTTT,CAIRHTGTGNTIYF
TRBV7-2,TRBJ2-7,.,.,TGTGCCAGCAGCTTAGAAATCTCCTACGAGCAGTACTTC,CASSLEISYEQYF
TRBV6-6,TRBJ1-5,TRBD1,.,TGTGCCAGCAGTGACAGGGTGGGTTCCAATCAGCCCCAGCATTTT,CASSDRVGSNQPQHF
TRBV6-5,TRBJ2-7,.,.,TGTGCCAGCACCGTGACAGAACGATTTTCCTACGAGCAGTACTTC,CASTVTERFSYEQYF
TRBV25-1,TRBJ2-7,TRBD1,.,TGTGCCAGCAGTGAACCCGGGACAGGGAGCTACGAGCAGTACTTC,CASSEPGTGSYEQYF
TRBV2,TRBJ1-5,TRBD1,.,TGTGCCAGCAGCCCCCGGGACAGGGGGCGGGAGCCCCAGCATTTT,CASSPRDRGREPQHF
TRBV2,TRBJ1-5,.,.,TGTGCCAGCAGTGGCGGGGGAGGATATCAGCCCCAGCATTTT,CASSGGGGYQPQHF
TRBV5-1,TRBJ2-7,.,.,TGCGCCAGCAGCTTGGCCAGCACGGGCCAGATCTACGAGCAGTACTTC,CASSLASTGQIYEQYF
TRBV6-1,TRBJ2-3,.,.,TGTGCCAGCAGATTAGGAGGGAGCACAGATACGCAGTATTTT,CASRLGGSTDTQYF
TRBV4-2,TRBJ1-4,.,.,TGTGCCAGCAGCCCCGAGGACCGTGCAACTAATGAAAAACTGTTTTTT,CASSPEDRATNEKLFF
TRBV7-8,TRBJ2-5,TRBD2,.,TGTGCCAGCAGTTTACTAGCGGGGAAAGAGACCCAGTACTTC,CASSLLAGKETQYF
TRBV5-1,TRBJ1-3,TRBD1,.,TGCGCCAGCAGCTCAATCGGGACAGGGTCCTCGGGAAACACCATATATTTT,CASSSIGTGSSGNTIYF
TRBV5-6,TRBJ2-1,.,.,TGTGCCAGCAGCCGCCGCAGCCTCGGGTCCTACAATGAGCAGTTCTTC,CASSRRSLGSYNEQFF
TRBV4-1,TRBJ1-2,TRBD1,.,TGCGCCAGCAGCCAAGGGGAAACGGGGACAGGGGTAGAAGGCTACACCTTC,CASSQGETGTGVEGYTF
TRBV9,TRBJ2-2,.,.,TGTGCCAGCAGCGTCCACCCGGACTTATCTCGAGGGGCCGCCGGGGAGCTGTTTTTT,CASSVHPDLSRGAAGELFF
TRBV19,TRBJ1-2,.,.,TGTGCCAGTAGTCCGCGAATGGAAACAGCCAACCAAAGATTC,CASSPRMETANQRF
TRBV5-4,TRBJ2-4,.,.,TGTGCCAGCAGCTTGTGGGCAGAACTAGCCAAAAACATTCAGTACTTC,CASSLWAELAKNIQYF
TRBV7-9,TRBJ2-1,.,.,TGTGCCAGCAGCTTAGGGTCCTTCGATGAGCAGTTCTTC,CASSLGSFDEQFF
TRBV18,TRBJ2-1,TRBD2,.,TGTGCCAGCTCACCCTTAGGACTAGCGGGGGGTCCGAGTGAGCAGTTCTTC,CASSPLGLAGGPSEQFF
TRBV28,TRBJ1-1,.,once,TGTGCCAGCAGTTTAGTGGGGGGGAACACTGAAGCTTTCTTT,CASSLVGGNTEAFF
TRBV19,TRBJ1-5,.,.,TGTGCCAGTAGTTATCAGGGAAGTCAGCCCCAGCATTTT,CASSYQGSQPQHF
TRBV24-1,TRBJ2-1,TRBD2,once,TGTGCCACCAGTGACCACGGACTAGCGGTCAATGAGCAGTTCTTC,CATSDHGLAVNEQFF
TRBV6-1,TRBJ2-7,.,.,TGTGCCAGCAGCGAAGCAGCGAACTACGAGCAGTACTTC,CASSEAANYEQYF
TRBV5-4,TRBJ2-3,.,once,TGTGCCAGCAGCTTGTTGACCGAGACGCAGTATTTT,CASSLLTETQYF
TRBV6-2/TRBV6-3,TRBJ2-7,TRBD2,.,TGTGCCAGCAGTTCTCCCAGCGGGAGTCGCTACGAGCAGTACTTC,CASSSPSGSRYEQYF
TRBV18,TRBJ1-2,TRBD1,.,TGTGCCAGCTCACTTGGACAGGGGTATGACTATGGCTACACCTTC,CASSLGQGYDYGYTF
TRBV7-9,TRBJ1-4,.,.,TGTGCCAGCAGCCGGACCGACTCGCCTCGTAGTGAAAAACTGTTTTTT,CASSRTDSPRSEKLFF
TRBV10-1,TRBJ1-5,.,.,TGCGCCAGCAGTGAGTCGACAGTCTTAGGGCCCCAGCATTTT,CASSESTVLGPQHF
TRBV6-5,TRBJ2-7,.,.,TGTGCCAGCAGTTACTCGACCCAGGGGCGGGGGGAGCAGTACTTC,CASSYSTQGRGEQYF
TRBV7-3,TRBJ2-7,.,.,TGTGCCAGCAGCTTGACCAGGGGATACGAGCAGTACTTC,CASSLTRGYEQYF
TRBV4-1,TRBJ1-5,.,.,TGCGCCAGCAGCCAAGATCCCGGTAATAGCAATCAGCCCCAGCATTTT,CASSQDPGNSNQPQHF
TRBV19,TRBJ1-1,.,.,TGTGCCAGTAAGAGGGATCCGATATCGGGTGAAGCTTTCTTT,CASKRDPISGEAFF
TRBV4-3,TRBJ1-2,.,.,TGCGCCAGCAGCCAGGAACGCCCAGGGGCAGTAGCTAACTATGGCTACACCTTC,CASSQERPGAVANYGYTF
TRBV6-5,TRBJ1-3,.,.,TGTGCCAGCAATTTGGCAAGCTCTGGAAACACCATATATTTT,CASNLASSGNTIYF
TRBV6-5,TRBJ2-3,TRBD1,.,TGTGCCAGCAGTTATCAGGGGGCTTGGACAGATACGCAGTATTTT,CASSYQGAWTDTQYF
TRBV7-3,TRBJ2-4,TRBD1,.,TGTGCCAGCAGCTCCGGGACAGGAAACATTCAGTACTTC,CASSSGTGNIQYF
TRBV20-1,TRBJ2-2,.,.,TGCAGTGCTAGTTATCCCCTCGGGAACACCGGGGAGCTGTTTTTT,CSASYPLGNTGELFF
TRBV28,TRBJ1-4,.,.,TGTGCCAGCAGTCCCTGGGGCCCTAATGAAAAACTGTTTTTT,CASSPWGPNEKLFF
TRBV6-1,TRBJ1-4,TRBD1,.,TGTGCCAGCAGTGAAACCCCGGGACAGCTTGAAAAACTGTTTTTT,CASSETPGQLEKLFF
TRBV4-1,TRBJ2-1,.,.,TGCGCCAGCAGTCCCAACAGGGAGTATGCTTACAATGAGCAGTTCTTC,CASSPNREYAYNEQFF
TRBV7-3,TRBJ2-5,.,.,TGTGCCAGCAGCCCCTCCGGGACCCGACGGGAGGAGACCCAGTACTTC,CASSPSGTRREETQYF
TRBV5-5,TRBJ1-1,.,.,TGTGCCAGCAGCTTGTATCCGAGAATGAACACTGAAGCTTTCTTT,CASSLYPRMNTEAFF
TRBV12-3/TRBV12-4,TRBJ2-7,.,.,TGTGCCAGCAGTCCAAGGAGCTACGAGCAGTACTTC,CASSPRSYEQYF
TRBV9,TRBJ1-5,.,.,TGTGCCAGCAGCGTTTCGGGAAATCAGCCCCAGCATTTT,CASSVSGNQPQHF